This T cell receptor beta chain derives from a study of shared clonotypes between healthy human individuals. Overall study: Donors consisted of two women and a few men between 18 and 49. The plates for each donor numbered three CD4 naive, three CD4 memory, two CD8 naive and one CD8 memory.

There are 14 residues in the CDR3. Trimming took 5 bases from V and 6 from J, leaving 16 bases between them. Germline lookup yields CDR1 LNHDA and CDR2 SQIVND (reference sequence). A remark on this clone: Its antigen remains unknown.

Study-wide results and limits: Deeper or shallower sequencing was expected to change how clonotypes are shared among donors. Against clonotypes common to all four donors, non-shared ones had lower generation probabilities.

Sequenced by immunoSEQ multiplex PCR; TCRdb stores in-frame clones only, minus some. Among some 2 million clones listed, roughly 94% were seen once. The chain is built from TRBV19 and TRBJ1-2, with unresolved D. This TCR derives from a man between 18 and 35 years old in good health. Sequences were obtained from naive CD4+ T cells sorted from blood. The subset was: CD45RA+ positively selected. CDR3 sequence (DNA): TGTGCCAGTAGTCCCTCAATAGGGAACCATGGCTACACCTTC. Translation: CASSPSIGNHGYTF.